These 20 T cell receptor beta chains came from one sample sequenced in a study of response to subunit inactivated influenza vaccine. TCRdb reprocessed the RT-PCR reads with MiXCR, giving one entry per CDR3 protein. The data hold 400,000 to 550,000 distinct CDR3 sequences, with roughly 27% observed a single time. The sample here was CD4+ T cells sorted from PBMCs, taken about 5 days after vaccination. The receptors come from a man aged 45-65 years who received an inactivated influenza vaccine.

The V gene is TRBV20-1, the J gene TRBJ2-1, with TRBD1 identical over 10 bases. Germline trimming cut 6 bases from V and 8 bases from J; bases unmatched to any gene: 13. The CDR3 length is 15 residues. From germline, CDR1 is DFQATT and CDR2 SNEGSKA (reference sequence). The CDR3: CSAERGDRGLYEQFF. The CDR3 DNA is TGCAGTGCCGAGAGAGGGGACAGGGGACTTTATGAGCAGTTCTTC.

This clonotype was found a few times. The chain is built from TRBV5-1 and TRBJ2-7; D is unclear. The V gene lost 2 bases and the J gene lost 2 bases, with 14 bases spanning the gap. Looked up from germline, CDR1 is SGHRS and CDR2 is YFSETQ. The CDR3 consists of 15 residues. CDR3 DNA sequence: TGCGCCAGCAGCTTTTTGTTTGGACCTACCTACGAGCAGTACTTC. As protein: CASSFLFGPTYEQYF. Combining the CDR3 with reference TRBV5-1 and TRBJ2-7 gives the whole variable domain KAGVTQTPRYLIKTRGQQVTLSCSPISGHRSVSWYQQTPGQGLQFLFEYFSETQRNKGNFPGRFSGRQFSNSRSEMNVSTLELGDSALYLCASSFLFGPTYEQYFGPGTRLTVT.

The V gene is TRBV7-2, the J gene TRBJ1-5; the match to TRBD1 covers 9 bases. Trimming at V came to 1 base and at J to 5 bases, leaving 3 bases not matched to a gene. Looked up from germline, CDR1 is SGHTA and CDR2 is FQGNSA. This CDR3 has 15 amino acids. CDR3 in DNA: TGTGCCAGCAGCTTAGTCGACAGGGGGGATCAGCCCCAGCATTTT. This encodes CASSLVDRGDQPQHF.

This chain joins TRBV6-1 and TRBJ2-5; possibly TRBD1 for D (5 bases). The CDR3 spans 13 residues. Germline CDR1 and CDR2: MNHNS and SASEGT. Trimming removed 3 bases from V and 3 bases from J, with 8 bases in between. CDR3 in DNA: TGTGCCAGCAGTGAGGTAGGGGAAGAGACCCAGTACTTC. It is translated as CASSEVGEETQYF.

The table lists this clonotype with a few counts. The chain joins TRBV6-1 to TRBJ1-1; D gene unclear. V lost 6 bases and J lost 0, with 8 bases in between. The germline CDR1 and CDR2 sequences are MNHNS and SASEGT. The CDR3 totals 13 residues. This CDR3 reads CASSRAMNTEAFF. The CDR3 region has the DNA TGTGCCAGCAGCCGAGCTATGAACACTGAAGCTTTCTTT.

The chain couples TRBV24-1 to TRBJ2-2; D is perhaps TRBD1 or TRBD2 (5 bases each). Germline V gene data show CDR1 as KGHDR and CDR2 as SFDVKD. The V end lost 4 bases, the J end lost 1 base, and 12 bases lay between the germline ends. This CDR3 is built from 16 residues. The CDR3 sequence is CATSEPGPLNTGELFF. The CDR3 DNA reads TGTGCCACCAGTGAGCCGGGACCGTTGAACACCGGGGAGCTGTTTTTT.

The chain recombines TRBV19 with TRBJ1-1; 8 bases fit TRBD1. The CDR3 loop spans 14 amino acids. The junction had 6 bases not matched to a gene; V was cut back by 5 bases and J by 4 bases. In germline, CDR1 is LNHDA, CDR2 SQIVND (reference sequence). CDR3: CASSEGQGGTEAFF. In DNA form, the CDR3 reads TGTGCCAGTAGTGAAGGACAGGGCGGCACTGAAGCTTTCTTT.

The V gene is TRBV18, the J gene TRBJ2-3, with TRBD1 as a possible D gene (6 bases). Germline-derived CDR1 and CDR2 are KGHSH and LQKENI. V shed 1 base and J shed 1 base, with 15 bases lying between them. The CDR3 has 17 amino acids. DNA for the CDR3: TGTGCCAGCTCACCACTTGCCGGCAGGGGTGGCACAGATACGCAGTATTTT. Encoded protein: CASSPLAGRGGTDTQYF.

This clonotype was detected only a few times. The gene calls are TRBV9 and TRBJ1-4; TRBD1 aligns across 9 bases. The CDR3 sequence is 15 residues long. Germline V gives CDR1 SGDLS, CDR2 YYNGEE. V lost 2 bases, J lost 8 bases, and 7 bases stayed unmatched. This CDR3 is CASSVSTGGWEKLFF. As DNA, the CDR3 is TGTGCCAGCAGCGTCTCGACAGGGGGTTGGGAAAAACTGTTTTTT. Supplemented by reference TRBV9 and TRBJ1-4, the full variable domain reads DSGVTQTPKHLITATGQRVTLRCSPRSGDLSVYWYQQSLDQGLQFLIQYYNGEERAKGNILERFSAQQFPDLHSELNLSSLELGDSALYFCASSVSTGGWEKLFFGSGTQLSVL.

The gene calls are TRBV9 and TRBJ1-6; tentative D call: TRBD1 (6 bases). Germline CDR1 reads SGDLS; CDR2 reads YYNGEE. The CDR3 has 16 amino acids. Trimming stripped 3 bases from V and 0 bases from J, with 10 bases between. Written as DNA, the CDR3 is TGTGCCAGCAGCGCCCGACAGGACTCCTATAATTCACCCCTCCACTTT. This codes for CASSARQDSYNSPLHF.

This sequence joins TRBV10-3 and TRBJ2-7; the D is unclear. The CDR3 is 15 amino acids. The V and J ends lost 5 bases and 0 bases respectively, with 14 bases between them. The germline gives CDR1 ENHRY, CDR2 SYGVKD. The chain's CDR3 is CAISPSLRNSYEQYF. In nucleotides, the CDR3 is TGTGCCATCAGTCCAAGCCTTAGGAACTCCTACGAGCAGTACTTC.

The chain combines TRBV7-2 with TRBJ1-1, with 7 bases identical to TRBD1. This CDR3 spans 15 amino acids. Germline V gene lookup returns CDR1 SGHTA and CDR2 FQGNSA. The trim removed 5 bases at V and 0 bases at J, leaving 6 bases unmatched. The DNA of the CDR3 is TGTGCCAGCAGCGAGGTAGGGGGCATGAACACTGAAGCTTTCTTT. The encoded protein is CASSEVGGMNTEAFF. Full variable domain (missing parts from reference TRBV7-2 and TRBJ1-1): GAGVSQSPSNKVTEKGKDVELRCDPISGHTALYWYRQSLGQGLEFLIYFQGNSAPDKSGLPSDRFSAERTGGSVSTLTIQRTQQEDSAVYLCASSEVGGMNTEAFFGQGTRLTVV.

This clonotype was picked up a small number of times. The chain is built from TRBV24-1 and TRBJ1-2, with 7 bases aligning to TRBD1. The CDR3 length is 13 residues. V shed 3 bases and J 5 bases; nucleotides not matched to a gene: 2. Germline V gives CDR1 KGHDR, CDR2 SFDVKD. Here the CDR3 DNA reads TGTGCCACCAGTGATGGGACAGCTTATGGCTACACCTTC. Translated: CATSDGTAYGYTF.

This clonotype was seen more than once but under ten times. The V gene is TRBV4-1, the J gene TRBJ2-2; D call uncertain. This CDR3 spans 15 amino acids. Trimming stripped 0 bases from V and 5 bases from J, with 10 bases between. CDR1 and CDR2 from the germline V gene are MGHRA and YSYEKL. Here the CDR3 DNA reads TGCGCCAGCAGCCAAGAAGCCGGAGATACCGGGGAGCTGTTTTTT. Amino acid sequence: CASSQEAGDTGELFF.

CDR3 sequence: CASSWTSGGQYF. As DNA, the CDR3 is TGTGCCAGCAGCTGGACTAGCGGAGGGCAGTATTTT. The chain links TRBV12-3 or TRBV12-4 to TRBJ2-3, with TRBD2 identical over 10 bases. The CDR3 covers 12 residues. The trim removed 6 bases at V and 11 bases at J, leaving 5 bases unmatched.

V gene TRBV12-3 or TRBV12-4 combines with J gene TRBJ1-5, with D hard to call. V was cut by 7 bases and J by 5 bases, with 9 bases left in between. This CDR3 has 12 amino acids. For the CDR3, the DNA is TGTGCCAGCACCACCATGTATCAGCCCCAGCATTTT. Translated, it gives CASTTMYQPQHF.

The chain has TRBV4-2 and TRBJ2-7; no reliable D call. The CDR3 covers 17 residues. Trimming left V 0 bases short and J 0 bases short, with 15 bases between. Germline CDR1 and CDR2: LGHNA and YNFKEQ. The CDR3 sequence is CASSQDGPRRTSYEQYF. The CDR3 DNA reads TGTGCCAGCAGCCAAGATGGGCCGCGGCGGACCTCCTACGAGCAGTACTTC.

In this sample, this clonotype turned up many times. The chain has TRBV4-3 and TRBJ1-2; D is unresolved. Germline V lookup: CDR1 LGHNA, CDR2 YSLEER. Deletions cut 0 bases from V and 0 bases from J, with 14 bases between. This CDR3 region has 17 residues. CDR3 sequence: CASSQDVSFGPNYGYTF. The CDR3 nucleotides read TGCGCCAGCAGCCAAGACGTATCGTTTGGGCCTAACTATGGCTACACCTTC.

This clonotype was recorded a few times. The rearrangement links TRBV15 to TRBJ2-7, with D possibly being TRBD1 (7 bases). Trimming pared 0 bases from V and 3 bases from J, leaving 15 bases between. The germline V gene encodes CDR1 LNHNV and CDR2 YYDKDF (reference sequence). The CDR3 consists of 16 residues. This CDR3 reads CATSRDHGQGGYEQYF. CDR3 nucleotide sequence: TGTGCCACCAGCAGAGATCATGGTCAGGGGGGCTACGAGCAGTACTTC.

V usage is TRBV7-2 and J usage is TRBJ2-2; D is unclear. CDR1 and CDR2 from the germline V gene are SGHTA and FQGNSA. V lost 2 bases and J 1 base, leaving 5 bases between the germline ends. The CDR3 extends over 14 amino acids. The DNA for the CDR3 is TGTGCCAGCAGCTTATGGATGAACACCGGGGAGCTGTTTTTT. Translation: CASSLWMNTGELFF. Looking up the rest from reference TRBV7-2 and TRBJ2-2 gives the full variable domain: GAGVSQSPSNKVTEKGKDVELRCDPISGHTALYWYRQSLGQGLEFLIYFQGNSAPDKSGLPSDRFSAERTGGSVSTLTIQRTQQEDSAVYLCASSLWMNTGELFFGEGSRLTVL.